These 7 T cell receptor beta chains share one sample of origin, sequenced in a study of T cell changes during pregnancy in multiple sclerosis. Generated by immunoSEQ multiplex PCR, the TCRdb table keeps only in-frame clones and is missing some. The table has tens of thousands of clones, around 92% seen once; the top ten hold about 2.5%. The starting material was peripheral blood, obtained in the third trimester of pregnancy. The receptors stem from a female donor in good health, enrolled as a control in a pregnancy study.

The chain has TRBV18 and TRBJ1-1, with 8 bases lining up with TRBD1. Trimming at V came to 7 bases and at J to 4 bases, leaving 8 bases not matched to a gene. This CDR3 is built from 14 residues. In germline, CDR1 is KGHSH, CDR2 LQKENI. CDR3 sequence: CASLTGTGGTEAFF. Written as DNA, the CDR3 is TGTGCCAGCTTAACCGGGACAGGTGGCACTGAAGCTTTCTTT.

The V and J genes are TRBV4-3 and TRBJ2-7, with D possibly TRBD1 on 5 matching bases. V lost 0 bases and J lost 2, with 11 bases in between. From germline, CDR1 is LGHNA and CDR2 YSLEER. This CDR3 comprises 15 residues. This CDR3 is CASSQDPNRPYEQYF. For the CDR3, the DNA is TGCGCCAGCAGCCAAGATCCAAACAGGCCCTACGAGCAGTACTTC.

This chain uses TRBV4-2 with TRBJ2-3; 14 bases are a match to TRBD2. Germline loops: CDR1 LGHNA, CDR2 YNFKEQ. CDR3 length: 16 residues. The trim removed 1 base at V and 3 bases at J, leaving 0 bases unmatched. The CDR3 sequence: CASSQGTSGRTDTQYF. The DNA for the CDR3 is TGTGCCAGCAGCCAAGGGACTAGCGGGAGGACAGATACGCAGTATTTT.

J is TRBJ2-7 and V is TRBV28; D gene ambiguous. Trimming stripped 5 bases from V and 3 bases from J, with 11 bases between. The CDR3 spans 13 residues. Looked up from germline, CDR1 is MDHEN and CDR2 is SYDVKM. The CDR3 here is CASSIGGIYEQYF. CDR3 bases: TGTGCCAGCAGTATTGGCGGTATCTACGAGCAGTACTTC.

The chain recombines TRBV5-1 with TRBJ1-6, with D perhaps matching TRBD1 (6 bases). Trimming shortened V by 4 bases and J by 9 bases, and 17 bases separated the two germline ends. CDR1 SGHRS and CDR2 YFSETQ come from the germline V gene. The CDR3 is 15 residues long. The CDR3 DNA reads as TGCGCCAGCAGCCCCCACAGGGAATCTAGTTCACCCCTCCACTTT. Protein product: CASSPHRESSSPLHF.

This chain's CDR3 is CASSHPSETGVSGNTIYF. CDR3 DNA sequence: TGCGCCAGCAGCCACCCCTCCGAGACAGGGGTTTCTGGAAACACCATATATTTT. This chain connects TRBV4-3 to TRBJ1-3; 8 nucleotides align to TRBD1. The CDR3 length is 18 residues. CDR1 LGHNA and CDR2 YSLEER come from the germline V gene. After removal of 3 bases from V and 1 base from J, the junction contained 11 bases not matched to a gene.

The V gene is TRBV7-9, the J gene TRBJ1-2; 7 bases match TRBD1. From germline, CDR1 is SEHNR and CDR2 FQNEAQ (reference sequence). Trimming at V came to 11 bases and at J to 10 bases, leaving 19 bases not matched to a gene. The CDR3 loop spans 14 amino acids. This CDR3 reads CAAGEGVTGKNYTF. Written as DNA, the CDR3 is TGTGCCGCAGGAGAGGGGGTGACAGGGAAGAACTACACCTTC.